The clone carrying this TCR beta chain showed up just once. This sample was taken from a study of blood T cell repertoires in COVID-19. Method: immunoSEQ multiplex PCR; TCRdb's copy keeps in-frame clones and lacks some. The table includes hundreds of thousands of clones, 88% detected once. This sequence originates from a middle-aged woman who had recovered from COVID-19. Specimen: peripheral blood.

The CDR3 sequence: CASSRTSGVGEQYF. CDR3 sequence (DNA): TGTGCCAGCAGTCGGACTAGCGGGGTCGGCGAGCAGTACTTC. The chain has TRBV6-5 and TRBJ2-7; TRBD2 matches 12 bases. After removal of 5 bases from V and 6 bases from J, the junction contained 5 bases not matched to a gene. CDR3 size: 14 residues. CDR1 is MNHEY, CDR2 SVGAGI, per germline.